This T cell receptor (beta chain) derives from a study of blood T cell repertoires in COVID-19. Whole-study context: PBMCs, B-cell-depleted T cells, or T cells provided the cDNA or gDNA that made up the material.

The table came from immunoSEQ multiplex PCR; TCRdb's copy has only in-frame clones and leaves some out. The sample shows 400,000 to 450,000 clones, 80% to 90% of them seen only once. The CDR3 consists of 16 residues. The V end lost 6 bases, the J end lost 9 bases, and 24 bases lay between the germline ends. Germline-derived CDR1 and CDR2 are LNHDA and SQIVND (reference sequence). Across roughly 25 US areas, participants ranged in age from about 18 to 100 years. Participants' reported clinical history set cohort assignment. Cohort 3 recovery required two negative PCRs, clearance, or symptom resolution.

This TCR derives from a man aged 30 to 39 who had recovered from COVID-19. V is TRBV19 and J is TRBJ2-1; D might be TRBD2 (5 bases). Sequencing used PBMCs or T cells enriched from blood (not recorded which). The CDR3 sequence is CASSTTSYPPFGEQFF. The DNA of the CDR3 is TGTGCCAGTAGCACAACTAGTTACCCTCCCTTCGGTGAGCAGTTCTTC.